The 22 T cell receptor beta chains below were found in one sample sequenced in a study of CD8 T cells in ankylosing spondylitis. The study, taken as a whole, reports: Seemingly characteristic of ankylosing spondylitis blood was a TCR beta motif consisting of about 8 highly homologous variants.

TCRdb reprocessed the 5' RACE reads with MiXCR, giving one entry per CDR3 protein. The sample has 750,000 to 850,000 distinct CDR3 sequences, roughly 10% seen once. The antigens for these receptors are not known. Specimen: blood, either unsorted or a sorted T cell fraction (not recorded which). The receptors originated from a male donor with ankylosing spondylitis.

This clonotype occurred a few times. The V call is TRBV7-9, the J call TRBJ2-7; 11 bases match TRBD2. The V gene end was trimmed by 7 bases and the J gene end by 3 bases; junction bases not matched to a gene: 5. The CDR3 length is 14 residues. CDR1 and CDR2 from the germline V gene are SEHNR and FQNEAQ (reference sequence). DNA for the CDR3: TGTGCCAGCAACCTAGCGGGAGGAAACTACGAGCAGTACTTC. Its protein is CASNLAGGNYEQYF. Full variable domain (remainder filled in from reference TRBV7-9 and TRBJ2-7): DTGVSQNPRHKITKRGQNVTFRCDPISEHNRLYWYRQTLGQGPEFLTYFQNEAQLEKSRLLSDRFSAERPKGSFSTLEIQRTEQGDSAMYLCASNLAGGNYEQYFGPGTRLTVT.

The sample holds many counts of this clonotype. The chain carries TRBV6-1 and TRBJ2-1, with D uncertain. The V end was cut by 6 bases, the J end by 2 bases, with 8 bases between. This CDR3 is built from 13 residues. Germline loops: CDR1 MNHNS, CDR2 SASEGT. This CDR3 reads CASSRGPYNEQFF. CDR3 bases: TGTGCCAGCAGCCGCGGCCCCTACAATGAGCAGTTCTTC.

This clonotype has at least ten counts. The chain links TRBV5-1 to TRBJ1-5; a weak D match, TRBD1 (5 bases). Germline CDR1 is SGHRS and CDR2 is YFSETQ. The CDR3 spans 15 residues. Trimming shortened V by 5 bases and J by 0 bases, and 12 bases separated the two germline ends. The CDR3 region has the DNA TGCGCCAGCAGTCGGGACGCAGATAGCAATCAGCCCCAGCATTTT. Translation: CASSRDADSNQPQHF.

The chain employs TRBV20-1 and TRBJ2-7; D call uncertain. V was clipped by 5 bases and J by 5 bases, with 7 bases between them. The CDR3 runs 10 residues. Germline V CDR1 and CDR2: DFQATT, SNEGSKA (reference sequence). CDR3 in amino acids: CSAPADEQYF. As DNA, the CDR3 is TGCAGTGCTCCGGCCGACGAGCAGTACTTC.

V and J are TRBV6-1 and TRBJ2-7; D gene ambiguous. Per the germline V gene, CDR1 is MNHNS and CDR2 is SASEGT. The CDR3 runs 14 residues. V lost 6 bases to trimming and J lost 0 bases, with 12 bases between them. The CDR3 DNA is TGTGCCAGCAGGACCGGGTCTCTCTCCTACGAGCAGTACTTC. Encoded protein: CASRTGSLSYEQYF.

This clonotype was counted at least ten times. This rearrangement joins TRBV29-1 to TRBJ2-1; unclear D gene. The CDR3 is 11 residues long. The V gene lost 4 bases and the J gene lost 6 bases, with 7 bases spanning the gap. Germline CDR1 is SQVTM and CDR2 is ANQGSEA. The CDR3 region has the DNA TGCAGCGTTGCGTGGGGCAATGAGCAGTTCTTC. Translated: CSVAWGNEQFF.

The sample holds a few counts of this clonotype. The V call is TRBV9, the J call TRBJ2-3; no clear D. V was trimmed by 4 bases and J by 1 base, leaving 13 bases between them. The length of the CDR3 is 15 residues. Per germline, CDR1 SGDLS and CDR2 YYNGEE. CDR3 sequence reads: CASSPRRPRTDTQYF. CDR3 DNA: TGTGCCAGCAGCCCCCGCCGGCCTCGCACAGATACGCAGTATTTT. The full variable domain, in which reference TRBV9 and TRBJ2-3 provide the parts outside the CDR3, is DSGVTQTPKHLITATGQRVTLRCSPRSGDLSVYWYQQSLDQGLQFLIQYYNGEERAKGNILERFSAQQFPDLHSELNLSSLELGDSALYFCASSPRRPRTDTQYFGPGTRLTVL.

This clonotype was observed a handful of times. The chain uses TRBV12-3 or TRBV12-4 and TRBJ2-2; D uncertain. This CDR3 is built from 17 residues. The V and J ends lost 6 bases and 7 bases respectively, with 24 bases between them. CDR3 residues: CASRLSGIGLTGGELFF. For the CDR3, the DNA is TGTGCCAGCAGACTCTCGGGCATCGGTTTGACGGGCGGGGAGCTGTTTTTT.

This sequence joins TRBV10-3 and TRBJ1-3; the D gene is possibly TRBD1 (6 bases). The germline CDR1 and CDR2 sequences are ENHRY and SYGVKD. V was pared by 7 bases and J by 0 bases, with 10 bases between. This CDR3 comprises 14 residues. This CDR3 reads CAIKGQTSGNTIYF. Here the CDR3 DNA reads TGTGCCATCAAGGGACAAACCTCTGGAAACACCATATATTTT.

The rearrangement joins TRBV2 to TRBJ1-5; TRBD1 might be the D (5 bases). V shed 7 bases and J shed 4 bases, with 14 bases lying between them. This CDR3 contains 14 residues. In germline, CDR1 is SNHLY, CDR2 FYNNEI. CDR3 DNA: TGTGCCAGCACTCCTCGCAGGGTGAATCAGCCCCAGCATTTT. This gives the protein CASTPRRVNQPQHF.

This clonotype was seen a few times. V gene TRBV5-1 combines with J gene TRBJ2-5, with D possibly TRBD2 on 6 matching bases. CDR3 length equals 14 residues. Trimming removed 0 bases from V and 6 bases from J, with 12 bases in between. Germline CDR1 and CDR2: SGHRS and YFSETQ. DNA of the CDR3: TGCGCCAGCAGCTTGGAAGCTAGCGCTCAGACCCAGTACTTC. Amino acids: CASSLEASAQTQYF.

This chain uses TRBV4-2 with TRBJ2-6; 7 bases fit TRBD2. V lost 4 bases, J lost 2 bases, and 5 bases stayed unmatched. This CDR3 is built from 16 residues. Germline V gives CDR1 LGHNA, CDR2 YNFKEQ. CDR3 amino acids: CASSLSGLAGANVLTF. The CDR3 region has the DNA TGTGCCAGCAGCCTTTCTGGACTAGCTGGGGCCAACGTCCTGACTTTC.

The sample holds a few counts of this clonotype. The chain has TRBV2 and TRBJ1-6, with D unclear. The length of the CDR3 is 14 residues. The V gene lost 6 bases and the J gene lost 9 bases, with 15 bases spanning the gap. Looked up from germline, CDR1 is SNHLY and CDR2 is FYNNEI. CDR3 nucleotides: TGTGCCAGCAGGACCCGGGTGATCGGTTCACCCCTCCACTTT. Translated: CASRTRVIGSPLHF. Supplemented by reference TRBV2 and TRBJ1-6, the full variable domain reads EPEVTQTPSHQVTQMGQEVILRCVPISNHLYFYWYRQILGQKVEFLVSFYNNEISEKSEIFDDQFSVERPDGSNFTLKIRSTKLEDSAMYFCASRTRVIGSPLHFGNGTRLTVT.

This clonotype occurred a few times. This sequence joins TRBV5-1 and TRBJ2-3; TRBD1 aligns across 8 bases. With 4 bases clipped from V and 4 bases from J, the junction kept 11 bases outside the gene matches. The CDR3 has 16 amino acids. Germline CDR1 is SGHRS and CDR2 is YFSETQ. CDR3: CASSRTGQGGSDTQYF. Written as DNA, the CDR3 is TGCGCCAGCAGCCGGACTGGACAGGGAGGATCAGATACGCAGTATTTT. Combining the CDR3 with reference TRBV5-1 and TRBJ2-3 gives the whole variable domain KAGVTQTPRYLIKTRGQQVTLSCSPISGHRSVSWYQQTPGQGLQFLFEYFSETQRNKGNFPGRFSGRQFSNSRSEMNVSTLELGDSALYLCASSRTGQGGSDTQYFGPGTRLTVL.

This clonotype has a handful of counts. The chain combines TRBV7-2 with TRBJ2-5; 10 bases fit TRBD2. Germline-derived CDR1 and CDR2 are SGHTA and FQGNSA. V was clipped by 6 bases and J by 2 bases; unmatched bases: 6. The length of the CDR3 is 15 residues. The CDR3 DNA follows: TGTGCCAGCAGGCGTAGCGGGGGGCAACAAGAGACCCAGTACTTC. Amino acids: CASRRSGGQQETQYF.

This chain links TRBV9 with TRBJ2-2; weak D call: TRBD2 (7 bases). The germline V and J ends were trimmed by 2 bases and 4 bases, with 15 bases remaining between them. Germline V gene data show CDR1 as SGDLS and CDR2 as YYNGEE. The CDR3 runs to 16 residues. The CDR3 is CASSVGGPRSTGELFF. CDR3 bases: TGTGCCAGCAGCGTGGGGGGGCCCAGGAGCACCGGGGAGCTGTTTTTT.

CDR3 protein: CASSQASGTLQETQYF. CDR3 coding DNA: TGCGCCAGCAGCCAAGCCTCCGGGACACTCCAAGAGACCCAGTACTTC. This rearrangement joins TRBV5-1 to TRBJ2-5; a possible D gene is TRBD1 (6 bases). The CDR3 consists of 16 residues. CDR1 is SGHRS and CDR2 is YFSETQ in the germline V gene. With 4 bases removed from V and 1 base from J, the gap between germline ends came to 17 bases.

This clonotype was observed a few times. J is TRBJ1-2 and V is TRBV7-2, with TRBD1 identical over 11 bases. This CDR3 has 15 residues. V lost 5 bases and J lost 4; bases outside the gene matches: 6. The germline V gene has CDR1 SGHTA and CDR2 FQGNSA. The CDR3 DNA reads TGTGCCAGCAGCATTACCGGGACAGGGGGCTATGGCTACACCTTC. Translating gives CASSITGTGGYGYTF.

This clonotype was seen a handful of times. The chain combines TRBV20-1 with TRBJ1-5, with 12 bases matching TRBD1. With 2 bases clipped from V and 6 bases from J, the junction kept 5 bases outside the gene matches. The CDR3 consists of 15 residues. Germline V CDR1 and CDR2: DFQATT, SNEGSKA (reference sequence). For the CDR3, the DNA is TGCAGTGCTAGAAGATGGGACAGGGGGCTTCAGCCCCAGCATTTT. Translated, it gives CSARRWDRGLQPQHF.

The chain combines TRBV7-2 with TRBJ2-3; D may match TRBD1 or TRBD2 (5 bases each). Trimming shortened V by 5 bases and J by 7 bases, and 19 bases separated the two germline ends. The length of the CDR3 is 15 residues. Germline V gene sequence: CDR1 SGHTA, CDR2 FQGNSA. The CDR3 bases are TGTGCCAGCAGCCCGTCCGGGACCACCATTTATACGCAGTATTTT. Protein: CASSPSGTTIYTQYF.

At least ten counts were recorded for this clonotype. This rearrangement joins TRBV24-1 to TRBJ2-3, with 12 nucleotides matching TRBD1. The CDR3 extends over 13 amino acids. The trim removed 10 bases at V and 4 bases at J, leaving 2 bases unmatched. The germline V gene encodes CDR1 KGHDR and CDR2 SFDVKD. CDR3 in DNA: TGTGCCACGGGGACAGGGGGCGCAGATACGCAGTATTTT. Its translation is CATGTGGADTQYF.

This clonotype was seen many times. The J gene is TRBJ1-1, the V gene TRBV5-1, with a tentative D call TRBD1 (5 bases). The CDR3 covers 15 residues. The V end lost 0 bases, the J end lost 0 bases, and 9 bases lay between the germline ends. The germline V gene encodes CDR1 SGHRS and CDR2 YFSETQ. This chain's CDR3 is CASSLAAGLNTEAFF. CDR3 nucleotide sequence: TGCGCCAGCAGCTTGGCGGCAGGGTTGAACACTGAAGCTTTCTTT.